This TCR beta chain is from a study of Ad26.COV2.S vaccination and SARS-CoV-2 variants. The repertoire was sequenced with immunoSEQ multiplex PCR; TCRdb's copy has only in-frame clones and lacks some. The table includes about 280,000 clones, more than 75% detected once. As for treatment: around 19 received Ad26.COV2.S at low or high dose, single or two shots; 5 received placebo; per-sample allocation not given. At day 63 after the first vaccine or placebo injection, samples were drawn. The germline gives CDR1 MRHNA, CDR2 SNTAGT. The junction had 5 bases not matched to a gene; V was cut back by 4 bases and J by 0 bases. The CDR3 runs 16 residues.

The chain employs TRBV6-4 and TRBJ2-2, with 7 positions matching TRBD1. Sequenced here: peripheral blood, sampled in a trial of Ad26.COV2.S vaccine versus placebo. This sequence originates from a person between 18 and 60 years old who received the Ad26.COV2.S COVID-19 vaccine or a placebo. This CDR3 is CASSAAGTANTGELFF. CDR3 DNA: TGTGCCAGCAGTGCTGCCGGGACAGCGAACACCGGGGAGCTGTTTTTT.